This TCR beta chain was identified during a study of T cells in Graves' hyperthyroidism and ophthalmopathy. Ophthalmopathy cases met thresholds of Clinical Activity Score at least 3, NOSPECS grade at least 4 and duration under 3 months. RNA transcripts provided the source from which TCR beta CDR3 regions were amplified. The TCR CDR3 was amplified in a first-round RT-PCR using the HTBI primer set. TCRdb reanalysed the multiplex PCR reads using MiXCR and keeps one entry per CDR3 protein. The data show 640,000 or so distinct CDR3 sequences, with 11% to 15% seen just once and roughly 7% held by the top ten. This clonotype occurred many times. The CDR3 covers 13 residues. CDR1 and CDR2 from the germline V gene are SGHDN and FVKESK. V was cut by 4 bases and J by 5 bases, with 9 bases left in between.

This sequence originates from a woman aged 18-30 years with Graves' ophthalmopathy. The chain recombines TRBV14 with TRBJ2-1, with a possible D match to TRBD2 (5 bases). The sequenced sample was blood. The CDR3 DNA is TGTGCCAGCAGCCCACTAGAAAACAATGAGCAGTTCTTC. Its translation is CASSPLENNEQFF.